This TCR beta chain is from a study of T cell responses to AZD1222 COVID-19 vaccine. Regarding the study as a whole: Vaccine-related CD4 TCRs covered spike, predominating at 160-218 and 743-854. Unmutated regions of variants are reportedly targeted by nearly half of spike-specific TCRs. Spike-specific TCR breadth and depth were elevated following two AZD1222 doses.

Some clones are missing from TCRdb's copy, which holds only in-frame ones; the method was immunoSEQ multiplex PCR. Here the sample spans over 75,000 clones, 80% to 90% being singletons. Germline V CDR1 and CDR2: LNHDA, SQIVND (reference sequence). The CDR3 has 19 amino acids. V gave up 1 base and J gave up 2 bases; unmatched junction bases: 9. Concerning this clone: As yet, its antigen is unknown.

This TCR was recovered from an adult who received the AZD1222 COVID-19 vaccine. The rearrangement uses TRBV19 and TRBJ1-5, with TRBD1 matching 12 bases. The sample in question was peripheral blood, obtained 28 days after the second AZD1222 dose. CDR3 in amino acids: CASSIGTGQGAFGNQPQHF. The CDR3 nucleotides are TGTGCCAGTAGTATAGGAACGGGACAGGGGGCTTTTGGCAATCAGCCCCAGCATTTT.